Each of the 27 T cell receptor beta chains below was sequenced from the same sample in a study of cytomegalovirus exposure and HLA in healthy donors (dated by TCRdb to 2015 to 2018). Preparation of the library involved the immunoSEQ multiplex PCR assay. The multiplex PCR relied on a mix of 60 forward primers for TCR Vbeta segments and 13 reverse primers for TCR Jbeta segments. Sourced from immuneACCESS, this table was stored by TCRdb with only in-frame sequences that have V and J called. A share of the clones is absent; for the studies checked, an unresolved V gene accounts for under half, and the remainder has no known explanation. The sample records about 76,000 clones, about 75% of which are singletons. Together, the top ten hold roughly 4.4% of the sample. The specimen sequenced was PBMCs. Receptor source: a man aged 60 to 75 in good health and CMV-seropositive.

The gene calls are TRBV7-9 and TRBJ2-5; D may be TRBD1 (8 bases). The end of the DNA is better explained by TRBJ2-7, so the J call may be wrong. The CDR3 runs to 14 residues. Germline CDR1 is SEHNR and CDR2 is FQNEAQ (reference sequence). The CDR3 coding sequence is TGTGCCAGCAGCGGACAGGGAGGGAACTACGAGCAGTACTTC. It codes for CASSGQGGNYEQYF.

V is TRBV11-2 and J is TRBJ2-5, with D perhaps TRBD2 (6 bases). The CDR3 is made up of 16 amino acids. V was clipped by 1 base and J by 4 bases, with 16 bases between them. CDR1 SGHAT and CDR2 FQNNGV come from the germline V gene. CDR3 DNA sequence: TGTGCCAGCAGCTTAGGAGGTAGCGGAGATCGAGAGACCCAGTACTTC. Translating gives CASSLGGSGDRETQYF.

The CDR3 nucleotides read TGTGCCTGGAGTAGATTTACTGTCGAAACCTACGAGCAGTACTTC. This sequence encodes CAWSRFTVETYEQYF. The rearrangement joins TRBV30 to TRBJ2-7; no firm D call. In germline, CDR1 is GTSNPN, CDR2 SVGIG (reference sequence). Trimming removed 2 bases from V and 2 bases from J, with 16 bases in between. The length of the CDR3 is 15 residues.

In DNA form, the CDR3 reads TGTGCCAGCAGCCGACCCGGGAGCACCCTCCACAATGAGCAGTTCTTC. This codes for CASSRPGSTLHNEQFF. The chain employs TRBV5-6 and TRBJ2-1; maybe TRBD2 (6 bases). Trimming cost V 4 bases and J 5 bases, with 19 bases left between them. The CDR3 has 16 amino acids. Germline V lookup: CDR1 SGHDT, CDR2 YYEEEE.

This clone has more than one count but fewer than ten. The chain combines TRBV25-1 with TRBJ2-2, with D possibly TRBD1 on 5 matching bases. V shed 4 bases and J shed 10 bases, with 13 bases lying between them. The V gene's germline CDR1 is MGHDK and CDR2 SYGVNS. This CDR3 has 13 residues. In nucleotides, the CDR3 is TGTGCCAGCAGTGGCTCTAGGGGTACGGAGCTGTTTTTT. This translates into CASSGSRGTELFF.

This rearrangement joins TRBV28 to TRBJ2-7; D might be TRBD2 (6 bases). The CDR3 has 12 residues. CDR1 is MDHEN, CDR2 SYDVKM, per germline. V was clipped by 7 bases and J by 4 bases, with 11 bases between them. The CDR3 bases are TGTGCCAGCATCGGCGGGGTATACGAGCAGTACTTC. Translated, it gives CASIGGVYEQYF. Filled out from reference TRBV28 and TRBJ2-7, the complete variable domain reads DVKVTQSSRYLVKRTGEKVFLECVQDMDHENMFWYRQDPGLGLRLIYFSYDVKMKEKGDIPEGYSVSREKKERFSLILESASTNQTSMYLCASIGGVYEQYFGPGTRLTVT.

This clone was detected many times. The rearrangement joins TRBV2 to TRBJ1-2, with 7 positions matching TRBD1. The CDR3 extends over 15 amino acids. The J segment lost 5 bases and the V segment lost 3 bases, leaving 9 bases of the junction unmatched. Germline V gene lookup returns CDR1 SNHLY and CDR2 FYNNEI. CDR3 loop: CASSEKGQLIYGYTF. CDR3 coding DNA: TGTGCCAGCAGTGAGAAGGGACAGTTAATATATGGCTACACCTTC.

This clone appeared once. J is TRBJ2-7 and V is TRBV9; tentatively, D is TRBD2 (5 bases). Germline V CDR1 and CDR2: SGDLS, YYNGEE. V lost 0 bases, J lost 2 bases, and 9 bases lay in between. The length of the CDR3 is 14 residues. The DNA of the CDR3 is TGTGCCAGCAGCGTAGGAGGGCCAGCCTACGAGCAGTACTTC. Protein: CASSVGGPAYEQYF.

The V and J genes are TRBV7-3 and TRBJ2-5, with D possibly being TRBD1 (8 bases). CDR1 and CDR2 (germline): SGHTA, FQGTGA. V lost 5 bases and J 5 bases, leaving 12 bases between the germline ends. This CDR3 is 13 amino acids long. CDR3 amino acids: CASSQQGGETQYF. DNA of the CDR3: TGTGCCAGCAGCCAACAGGGGGGGGAGACCCAGTACTTC.

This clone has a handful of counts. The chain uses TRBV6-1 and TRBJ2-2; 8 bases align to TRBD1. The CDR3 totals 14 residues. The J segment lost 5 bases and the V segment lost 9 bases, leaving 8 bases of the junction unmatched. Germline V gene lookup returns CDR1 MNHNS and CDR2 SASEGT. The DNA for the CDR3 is TGTGCCAGTCCGGGACAGGCAGGAACCGGGGAGCTGTTTTTT. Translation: CASPGQAGTGELFF.

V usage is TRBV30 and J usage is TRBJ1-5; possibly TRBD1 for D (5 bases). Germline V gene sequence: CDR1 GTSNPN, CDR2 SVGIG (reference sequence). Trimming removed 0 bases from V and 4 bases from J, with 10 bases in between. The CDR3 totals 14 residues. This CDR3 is CAWSVGAVNQPQHF. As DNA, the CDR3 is TGTGCCTGGAGTGTAGGGGCAGTGAATCAGCCCCAGCATTTT. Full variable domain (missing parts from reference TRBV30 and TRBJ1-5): SQTIHQWPATLVQPVGSPLSLECTVEGTSNPNLYWYRQAAGRGLQLLFYSVGIGQISSEVPQNLSASRPQDRQFILSSKKLLLSDSGFYLCAWSVGAVNQPQHFGDGTRLSIL.

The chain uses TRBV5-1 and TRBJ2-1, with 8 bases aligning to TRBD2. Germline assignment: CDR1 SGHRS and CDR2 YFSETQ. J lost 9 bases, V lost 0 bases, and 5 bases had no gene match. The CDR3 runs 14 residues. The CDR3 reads CASSLGVGGGEQFF. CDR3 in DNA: TGCGCCAGCAGCTTGGGCGTCGGGGGGGGTGAGCAGTTCTTC.

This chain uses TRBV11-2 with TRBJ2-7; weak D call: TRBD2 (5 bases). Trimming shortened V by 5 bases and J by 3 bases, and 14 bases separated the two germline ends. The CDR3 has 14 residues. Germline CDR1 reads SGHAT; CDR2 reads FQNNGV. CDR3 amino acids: CASSTSPSGYEQYF. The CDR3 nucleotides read TGTGCCAGCAGCACCTCCCCCAGCGGCTACGAGCAGTACTTC.

CDR3: CASSPMVLGLGNSPLHF. Written as DNA, the CDR3 is TGCGCCAGCAGCCCGATGGTCCTGGGGCTAGGGAATTCACCCCTCCACTTT. The chain recombines TRBV4-1 with TRBJ1-6; D is possibly TRBD1 (5 bases). Trimming stripped 4 bases from V and 7 bases from J, with 20 bases between. The CDR3 has 17 amino acids. CDR1 MGHRA and CDR2 YSYEKL come from the germline V gene.

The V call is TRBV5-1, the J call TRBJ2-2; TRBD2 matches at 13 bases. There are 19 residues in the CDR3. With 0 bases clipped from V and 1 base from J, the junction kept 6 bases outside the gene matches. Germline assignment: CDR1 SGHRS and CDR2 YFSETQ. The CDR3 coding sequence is TGCGCCAGCAGCTTGGTCGGGACTAGCGGGGCGGTGAACACCGGGGAGCTGTTTTTT. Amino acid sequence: CASSLVGTSGAVNTGELFF.

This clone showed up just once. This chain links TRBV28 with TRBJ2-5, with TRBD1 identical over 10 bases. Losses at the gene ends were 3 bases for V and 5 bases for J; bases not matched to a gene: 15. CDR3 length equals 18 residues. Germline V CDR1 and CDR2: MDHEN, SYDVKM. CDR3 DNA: TGTGCCAGCAGTTTCCTGGCCTTGGGGACAGGGGACGGGGAGACCCAGTACTTC. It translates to CASSFLALGTGDGETQYF. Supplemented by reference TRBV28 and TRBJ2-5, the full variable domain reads DVKVTQSSRYLVKRTGEKVFLECVQDMDHENMFWYRQDPGLGLRLIYFSYDVKMKEKGDIPEGYSVSREKKERFSLILESASTNQTSMYLCASSFLALGTGDGETQYFGPGTRLLVL.

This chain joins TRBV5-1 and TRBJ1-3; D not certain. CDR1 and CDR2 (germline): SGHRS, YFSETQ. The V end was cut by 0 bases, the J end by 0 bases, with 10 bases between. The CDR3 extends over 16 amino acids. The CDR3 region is CASSLDPGFSGNTIYF. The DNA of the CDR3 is TGCGCCAGCAGCTTGGATCCCGGGTTCTCTGGAAACACCATATATTTT.

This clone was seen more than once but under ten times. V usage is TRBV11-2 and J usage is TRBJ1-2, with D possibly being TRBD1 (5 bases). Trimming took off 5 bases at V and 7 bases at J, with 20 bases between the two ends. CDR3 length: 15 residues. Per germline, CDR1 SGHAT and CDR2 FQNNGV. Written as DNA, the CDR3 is TGTGCCAGCAGCCACCCCAGCCAGACAGTCGGTGGCTACACCTTC. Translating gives CASSHPSQTVGGYTF.

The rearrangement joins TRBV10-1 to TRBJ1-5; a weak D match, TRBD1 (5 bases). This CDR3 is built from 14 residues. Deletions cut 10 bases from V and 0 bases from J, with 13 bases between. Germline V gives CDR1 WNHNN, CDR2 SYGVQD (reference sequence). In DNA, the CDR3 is TGCGCCAACGGGGGGAAATATAGCAATCAGCCCCAGCATTTT. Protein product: CANGGKYSNQPQHF.

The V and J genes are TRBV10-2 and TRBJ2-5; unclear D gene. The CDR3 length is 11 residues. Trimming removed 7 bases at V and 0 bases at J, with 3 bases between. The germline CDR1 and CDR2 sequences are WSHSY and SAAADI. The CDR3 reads CASTYQETQYF. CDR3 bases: TGCGCCAGCACGTACCAAGAGACCCAGTACTTC.

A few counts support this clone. The chain's CDR3 is CSVEEGQVNTQYF. The CDR3 DNA reads as TGCAGCGTTGAAGAGGGACAGGTCAATACGCAGTATTTT. The rearrangement links TRBV29-1 to TRBJ2-3; TRBD1 aligns across 8 bases. The V gene's germline CDR1 is SQVTM and CDR2 ANQGSEA. There are 13 residues in the CDR3. The V gene end was trimmed by 0 bases and the J gene end by 7 bases; junction bases not matched to a gene: 3.

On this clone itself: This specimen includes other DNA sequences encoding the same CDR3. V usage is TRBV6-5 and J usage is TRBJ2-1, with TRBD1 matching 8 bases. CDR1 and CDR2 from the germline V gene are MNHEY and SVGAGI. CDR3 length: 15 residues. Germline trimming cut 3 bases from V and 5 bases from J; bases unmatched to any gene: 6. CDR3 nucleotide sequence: TGTGCCAGCAGTTATTCAGGACAGGGCAACAATGAGCAGTTCTTC. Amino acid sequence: CASSYSGQGNNEQFF.

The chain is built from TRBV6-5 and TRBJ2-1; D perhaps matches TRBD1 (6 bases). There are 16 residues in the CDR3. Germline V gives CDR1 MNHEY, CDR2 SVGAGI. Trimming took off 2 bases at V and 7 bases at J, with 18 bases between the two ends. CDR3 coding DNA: TGTGCCAGCAGTTACGTGGGGGCAGGGTACAATAATGAGCAGTTCTTC. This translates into CASSYVGAGYNNEQFF.

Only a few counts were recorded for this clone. CDR3 sequence reads: CSVGTGTGGGAFF. The DNA of the CDR3 is TGCAGCGTGGGAACTGGGACCGGCGGAGGGGCTTTCTTT. The chain recombines TRBV29-1 with TRBJ1-1; the D gene is possibly TRBD1 (5 bases). This CDR3 comprises 13 residues. V gave up 6 bases and J gave up 11 bases, with 22 bases separating them. Germline V gene sequence: CDR1 SQVTM, CDR2 ANQGSEA. The full variable domain, with the rest looked up from reference TRBV29-1 and TRBJ1-1, is SAVISQKPSRDICQRGTSLTIQCQVDSQVTMMFWYRQQPGQSLTLIATANQGSEATYESGFVIDKFPISRPNLTFSTLTVSNMSPEDSSIYLCSVGTGTGGGAFFGQGTRLTVV.

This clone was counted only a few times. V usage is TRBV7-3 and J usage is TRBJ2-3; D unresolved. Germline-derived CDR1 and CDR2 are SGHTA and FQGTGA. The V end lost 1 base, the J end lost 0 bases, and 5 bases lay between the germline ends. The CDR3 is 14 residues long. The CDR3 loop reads CASSLNPSTDTQYF. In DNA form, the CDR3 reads TGTGCCAGCAGCTTAAATCCTAGCACAGATACGCAGTATTTT.

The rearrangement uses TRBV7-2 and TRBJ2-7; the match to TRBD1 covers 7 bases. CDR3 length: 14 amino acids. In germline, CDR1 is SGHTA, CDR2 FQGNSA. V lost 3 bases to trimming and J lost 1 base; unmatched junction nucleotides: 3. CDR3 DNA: TGTGCCAGCAGCTTTGTGGGACAGTCCTACGAGCAGTACTTC. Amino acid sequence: CASSFVGQSYEQYF.

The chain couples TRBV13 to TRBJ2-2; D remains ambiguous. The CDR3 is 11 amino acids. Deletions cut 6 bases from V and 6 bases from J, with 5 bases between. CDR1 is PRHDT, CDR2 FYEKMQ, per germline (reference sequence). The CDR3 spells CASRSAGELFF. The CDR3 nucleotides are TGTGCCAGCAGGTCGGCCGGGGAGCTGTTTTTT.